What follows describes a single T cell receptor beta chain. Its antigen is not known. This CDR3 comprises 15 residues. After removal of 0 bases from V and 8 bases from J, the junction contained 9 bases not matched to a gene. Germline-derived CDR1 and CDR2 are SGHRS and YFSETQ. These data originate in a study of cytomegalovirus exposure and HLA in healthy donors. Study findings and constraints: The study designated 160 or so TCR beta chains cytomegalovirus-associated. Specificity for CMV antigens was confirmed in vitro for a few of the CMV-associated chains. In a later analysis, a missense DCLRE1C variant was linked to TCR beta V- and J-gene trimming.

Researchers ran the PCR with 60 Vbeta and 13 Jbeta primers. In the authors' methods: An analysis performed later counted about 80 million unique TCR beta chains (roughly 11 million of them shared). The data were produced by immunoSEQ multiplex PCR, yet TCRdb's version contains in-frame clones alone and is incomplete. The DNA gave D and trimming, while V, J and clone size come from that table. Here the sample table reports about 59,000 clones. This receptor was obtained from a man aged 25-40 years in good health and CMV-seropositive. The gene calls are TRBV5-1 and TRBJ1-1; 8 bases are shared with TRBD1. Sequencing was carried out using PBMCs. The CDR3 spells CASSLVIQGAKEAFF. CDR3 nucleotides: TGCGCCAGCAGCTTGGTCATCCAGGGGGCGAAGGAAGCTTTCTTT.